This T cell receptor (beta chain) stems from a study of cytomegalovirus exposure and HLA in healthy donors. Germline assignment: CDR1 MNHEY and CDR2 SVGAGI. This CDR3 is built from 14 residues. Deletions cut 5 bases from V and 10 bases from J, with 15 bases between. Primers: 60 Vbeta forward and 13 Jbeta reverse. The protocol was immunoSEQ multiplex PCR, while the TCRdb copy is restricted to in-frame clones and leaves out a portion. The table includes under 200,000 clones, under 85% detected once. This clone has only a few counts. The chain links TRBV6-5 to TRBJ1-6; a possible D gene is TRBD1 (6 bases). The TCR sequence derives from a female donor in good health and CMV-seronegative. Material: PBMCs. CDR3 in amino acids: CASSESGVRSPLHF. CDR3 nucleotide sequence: TGTGCCAGCAGTGAATCAGGGGTTAGGTCACCCCTCCACTTT.